These T cell receptor beta chains were read from a single sample in a study of CD8+ T cells in alopecia areata. Clones were read by immunoSEQ multiplex PCR, and TCRdb kept only the in-frame ones, dropping some. The sample holds about 200,000 clones, roughly 64% seen once. This material consisted of CD4+ T cells sorted from blood, taken at week 24, from a patient treated with tofacitinib. These receptors all come from a human donor with alopecia areata. Each CDR3 is given with its conserved first and last residue. The order of the fields is clone size, D gene, V gene, J gene, CDR3 protein, CDR3 DNA. The D gene is left open where the match is weak. Size tells how often a clone was seen (once, few, many) or the class of an expanded clone, and some rows leave it out.

>once|TRBD2|TRBV5-4|TRBJ2-1
CASRTGLAGGNYNEQFF
TGTGCCAGCAGGACGGGACTAGCGGGGGGTAACTACAATGAGCAGTTCTTC
>-|-|TRBV5-4|TRBJ2-3
CASSLVQGATDTQYF
TGTGCCAGCAGCTTGGTGCAGGGCGCCACAGATACGCAGTATTTT
>few|TRBD2|TRBV28|TRBJ2-3
CASKASGSTDTQYF
TGTGCCAGCAAAGCTAGCGGGAGTACAGATACGCAGTATTTT
>-|TRBD1|TRBV28|TRBJ2-7
CASTILRGQSGEQYF
TGTGCCAGCACTATCCTTCGGGGACAGTCTGGCGAGCAGTACTTC
>-|-|TRBV7-2|TRBJ2-1
CASSLAGSNEQFF
TGTGCCAGCAGCTTAGCTGGTAGTAATGAGCAGTTCTTC
>-|-|TRBV5-1|TRBJ2-3
CASSPGRPNTDTQYF
TGCGCCAGCAGCCCAGGGAGGCCTAACACAGATACGCAGTATTTT
>-|TRBD1|TRBV28|TRBJ1-2
CASSTERTGRGYTF
TGTGCCAGCAGCACCGAAAGGACAGGGAGGGGCTACACCTTC
>-|-|TRBV7-2|TRBJ1-4
CASSLGLGRGEKLFF
TGTGCCAGCAGCTTAGGACTCGGCAGGGGTGAAAAACTGTTTTTT
>-|-|TRBV6-1|TRBJ1-2
CASSELGYGYGYTF
TGTGCCAGCAGTGAATTGGGCTACGGCTATGGCTACACCTTC
>-|-|TRBV5-4|TRBJ2-5
CASSQDQIGSTQYF
TGTGCCAGCAGTCAGGACCAAATTGGATCGACCCAGTACTTC
>few|TRBD1|TRBV4-2|TRBJ2-5
CASSQDGPGGRMETQYF
TGTGCCAGCAGCCAAGATGGCCCAGGGGGTCGGATGGAGACCCAGTACTTC
>few|-|TRBV18|TRBJ1-5
CASSPDSATPPQHF
TGTGCCAGCTCACCAGATTCCGCAACGCCGCCCCAGCATTTT
>few|TRBD1|TRBV5-4|TRBJ1-2
CASSSAKDRMYGYTF
TGTGCCAGCAGCTCAGCGAAGGACAGGATGTATGGCTACACCTTC
>-|-|TRBV2|TRBJ2-3
CASSASWDTQYF
TGTGCCAGCAGTGCTAGCTGGGATACGCAGTATTTT
>-|-|TRBV30|TRBJ1-2
CAWSSGSVNYGYTF
TGTGCCTGGAGTTCGGGCAGTGTTAACTATGGCTACACCTTC
>-|TRBD2|TRBV5-1|TRBJ2-3
CASSLEPGLASTDTQYF
TGCGCCAGCAGCTTGGAACCGGGACTAGCGAGCACAGATACGCAGTATTTT
>-|-|TRBV29-1|TRBJ2-3
CSVEGAGTDTQYF
TGCAGCGTTGAGGGTGCTGGCACAGATACGCAGTATTTT
>few|-|TRBV7-2|TRBJ2-2
CASSQRAGSGELFF
TGTGCCAGCAGCCAGAGGGCAGGATCCGGGGAGCTGTTTTTT
>few|-|TRBV7-9|TRBJ2-2
CASSLQGDTGELFF
TGTGCCAGCAGCTTGCAGGGAGACACCGGGGAGCTGTTTTTT